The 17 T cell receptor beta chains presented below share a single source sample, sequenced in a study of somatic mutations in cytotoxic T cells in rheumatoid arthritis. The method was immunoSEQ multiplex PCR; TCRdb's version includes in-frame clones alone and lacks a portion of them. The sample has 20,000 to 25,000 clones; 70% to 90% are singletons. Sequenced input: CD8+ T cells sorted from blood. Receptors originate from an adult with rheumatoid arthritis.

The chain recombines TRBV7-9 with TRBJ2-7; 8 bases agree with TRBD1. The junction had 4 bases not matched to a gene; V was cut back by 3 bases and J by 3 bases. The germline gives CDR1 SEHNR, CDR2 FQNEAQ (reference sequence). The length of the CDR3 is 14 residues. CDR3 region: CASSFLGQGYEQYF. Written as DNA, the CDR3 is TGTGCCAGCAGCTTCCTCGGACAGGGCTACGAGCAGTACTTC.

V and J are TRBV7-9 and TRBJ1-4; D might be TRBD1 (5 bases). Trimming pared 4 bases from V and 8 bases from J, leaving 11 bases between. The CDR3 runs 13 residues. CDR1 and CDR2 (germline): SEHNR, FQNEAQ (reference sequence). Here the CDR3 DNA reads TGTGCCAGCAGCTCGATAGGGGTGGAAAAACTGTTTTTT. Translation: CASSSIGVEKLFF. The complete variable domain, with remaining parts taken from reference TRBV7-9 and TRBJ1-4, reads DTGVSQNPRHKITKRGQNVTFRCDPISEHNRLYWYRQTLGQGPEFLTYFQNEAQLEKSRLLSDRFSAERPKGSFSTLEIQRTEQGDSAMYLCASSSIGVEKLFFGSGTQLSVL.

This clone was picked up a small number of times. CDR3 amino acids: CASSQGGATQGADEKLFF. The CDR3, as DNA: TGCGCCAGCAGCCAAGGGGGGGCAACACAGGGGGCGGATGAAAAACTGTTTTTT. V and J are TRBV4-1 and TRBJ1-4, with 9 bases matching TRBD1. Germline V CDR1 and CDR2: MGHRA, YSYEKL. Trimming at V came to 1 base and at J to 6 bases, leaving 12 bases not matched to a gene. The CDR3 has 18 amino acids.

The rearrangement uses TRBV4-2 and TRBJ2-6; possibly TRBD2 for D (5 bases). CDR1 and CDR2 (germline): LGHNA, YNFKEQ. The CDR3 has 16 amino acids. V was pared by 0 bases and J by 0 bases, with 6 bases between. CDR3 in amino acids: CASSQEGSSGANVLTF. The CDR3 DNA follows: TGTGCCAGCAGCCAAGAGGGGAGCTCTGGGGCCAACGTCCTGACTTTC.

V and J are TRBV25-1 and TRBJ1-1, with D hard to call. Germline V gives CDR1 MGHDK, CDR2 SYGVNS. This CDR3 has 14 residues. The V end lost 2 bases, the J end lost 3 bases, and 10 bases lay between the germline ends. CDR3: CASSEKGLDTEAFF. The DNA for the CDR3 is TGTGCCAGCAGTGAAAAGGGCCTCGACACTGAAGCTTTCTTT.

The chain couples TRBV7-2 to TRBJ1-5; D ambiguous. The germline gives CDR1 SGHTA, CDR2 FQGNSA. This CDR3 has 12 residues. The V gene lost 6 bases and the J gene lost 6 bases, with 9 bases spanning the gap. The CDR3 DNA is TGTGCCAGCAGGTCAACGGGTCAGCCCCAGCATTTT. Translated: CASRSTGQPQHF.

CDR3 in DNA: TGCGCCAGCAGCCAACTGGGGACAGGGACGCACAATGAGCAGTTCTTC. It yields the protein CASSQLGTGTHNEQFF. The chain employs TRBV4-1 and TRBJ2-1; 9 nucleotides line up with TRBD1. This CDR3 contains 16 residues. V was pared by 2 bases and J by 5 bases, with 7 bases of the junction left unmatched. Germline V lookup: CDR1 MGHRA, CDR2 YSYEKL.

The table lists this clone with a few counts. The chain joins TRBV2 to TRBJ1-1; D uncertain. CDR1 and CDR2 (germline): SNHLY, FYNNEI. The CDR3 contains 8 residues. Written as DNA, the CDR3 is TGTGGGGAGACTGAAGCTTTCTTT. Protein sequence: CGETEAFF.

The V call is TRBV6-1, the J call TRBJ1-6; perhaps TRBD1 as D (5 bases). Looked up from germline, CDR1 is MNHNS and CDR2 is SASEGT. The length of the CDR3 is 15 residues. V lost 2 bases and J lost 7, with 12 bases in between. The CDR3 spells CASSEQYPGNSPLHF. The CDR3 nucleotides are TGTGCCAGCAGTGAACAGTATCCAGGGAATTCACCCCTCCACTTT.

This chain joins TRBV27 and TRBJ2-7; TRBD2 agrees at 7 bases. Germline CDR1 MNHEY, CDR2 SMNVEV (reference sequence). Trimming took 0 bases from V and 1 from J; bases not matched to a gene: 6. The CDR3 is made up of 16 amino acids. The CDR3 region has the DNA TGTGCCAGCAGTTTATCGGCGGGGGAGAGTTCCTACGAGCAGTACTTC. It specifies CASSLSAGESSYEQYF.

CDR3 DNA sequence: TGTGCCAGCAGCTTAGGAGGGTCATGGGGCTCCTACGAGCAGTACTTC. Its translation: CASSLGGSWGSYEQYF. This chain links TRBV7-2 with TRBJ2-7; tentative D call: TRBD2 (5 bases). V was trimmed by 1 base and J by 0 bases, leaving 13 bases between them. Germline CDR1 is SGHTA and CDR2 is FQGNSA. The CDR3 covers 16 residues.

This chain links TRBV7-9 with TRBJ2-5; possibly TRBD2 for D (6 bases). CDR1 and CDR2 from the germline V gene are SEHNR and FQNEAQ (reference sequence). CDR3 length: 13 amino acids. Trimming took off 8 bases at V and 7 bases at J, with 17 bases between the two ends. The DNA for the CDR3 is TGTGCCAGCGCGGGACTCACCTCGGGGACCCAGTACTTC. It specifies CASAGLTSGTQYF.

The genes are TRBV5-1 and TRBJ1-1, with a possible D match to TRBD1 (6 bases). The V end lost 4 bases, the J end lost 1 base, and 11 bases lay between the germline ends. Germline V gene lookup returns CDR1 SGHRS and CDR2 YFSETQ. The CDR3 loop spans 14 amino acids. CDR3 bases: TGCGCCAGCAGCGACGCGACAGGGAACACTGAAGCTTTCTTT. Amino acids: CASSDATGNTEAFF.

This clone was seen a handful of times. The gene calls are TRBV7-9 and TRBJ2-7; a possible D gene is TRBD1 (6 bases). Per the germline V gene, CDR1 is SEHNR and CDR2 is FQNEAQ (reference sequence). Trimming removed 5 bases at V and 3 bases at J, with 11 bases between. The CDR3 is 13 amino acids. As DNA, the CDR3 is TGTGCCAGCAGCCCGGACAGAGACTACGAGCAGTACTTC. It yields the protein CASSPDRDYEQYF.

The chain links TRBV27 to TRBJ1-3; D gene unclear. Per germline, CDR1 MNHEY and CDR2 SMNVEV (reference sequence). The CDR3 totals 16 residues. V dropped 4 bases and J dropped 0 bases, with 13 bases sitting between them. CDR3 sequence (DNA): TGTGCCAGCAGTTCCACTCCACGGAGCTCTGGAAACACCATATATTTT. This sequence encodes CASSSTPRSSGNTIYF.

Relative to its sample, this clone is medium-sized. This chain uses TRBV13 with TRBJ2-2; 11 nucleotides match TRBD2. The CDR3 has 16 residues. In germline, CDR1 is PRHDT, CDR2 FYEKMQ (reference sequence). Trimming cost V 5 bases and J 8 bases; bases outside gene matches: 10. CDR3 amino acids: CASSIGTSGPEGELFF. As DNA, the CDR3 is TGTGCCAGCAGCATCGGGACTAGCGGACCCGAAGGGGAGCTGTTTTTT.

CDR3 residues: CASSLAYEQYF. The CDR3 DNA is TGTGCCAGCAGCTTGGCGTACGAGCAGTACTTC. This chain connects TRBV5-5 to TRBJ2-7; no reliable D call. This CDR3 is 11 amino acids long. Per the germline V gene, CDR1 is SGHKS and CDR2 is YYEKEE (reference sequence). V was cut by 0 bases and J by 4 bases, with 2 bases left in between.